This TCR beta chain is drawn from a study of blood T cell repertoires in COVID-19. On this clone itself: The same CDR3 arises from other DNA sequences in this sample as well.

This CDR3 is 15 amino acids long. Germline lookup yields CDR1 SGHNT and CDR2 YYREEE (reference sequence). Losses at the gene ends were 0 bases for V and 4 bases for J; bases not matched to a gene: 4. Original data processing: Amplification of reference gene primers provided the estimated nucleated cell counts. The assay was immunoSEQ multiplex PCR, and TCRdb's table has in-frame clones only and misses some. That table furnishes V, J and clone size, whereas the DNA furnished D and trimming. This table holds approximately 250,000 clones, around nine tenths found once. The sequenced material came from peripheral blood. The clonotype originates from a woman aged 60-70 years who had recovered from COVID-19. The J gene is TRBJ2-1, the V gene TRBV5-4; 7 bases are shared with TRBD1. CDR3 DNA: TGTGCCAGCAGCTTGGGACAGGGCCCTTACAATGAGCAGTTCTTC. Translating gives CASSLGQGPYNEQFF.